The 30 T cell receptor beta chains below all came from one sample that was sequenced in a study of blood T cells in healthy people across ages. Through a sample-barcoded 5' primer and a J-beta primer mix, a second PCR was run for roughly 6 to 11 cycles. TCRdb itself ran the 5' RACE reads through MiXCR, one entry per CDR3 protein. The table records 1.5 million to 2 million distinct CDR3 sequences, about 50% of them present only once. The sequencing input was blood. These receptor sequences come from a woman in her forties in good health.

This chain connects TRBV28 to TRBJ2-5, with 12 bases identical to TRBD2. V lost 3 bases, J lost 3 bases, and 8 bases stayed unmatched. This CDR3 comprises 17 residues. Per germline, CDR1 MDHEN and CDR2 SYDVKM. CDR3 coding DNA: TGTGCCAGCAGTTTCCCAGCGACTAGCGGGGGCGAAGAGACCCAGTACTTC. Its protein is CASSFPATSGGEETQYF.

The genes are TRBV6-6 and TRBJ2-7; perhaps D is TRBD1 or TRBD2 (5 bases each). Per germline, CDR1 MNHNY and CDR2 SVGAGI (reference sequence). V was cut by 3 bases and J by 4 bases, with 13 bases left in between. This CDR3 is 14 amino acids long. The CDR3 region has the DNA TGTGCCAGCAGTTATCATCGAGGGGAGTACGAGCAGTACTTC. Its translation: CASSYHRGEYEQYF.

This chain uses TRBV5-1 with TRBJ2-1; D not certain. The V gene's germline CDR1 is SGHRS and CDR2 YFSETQ. V was trimmed by 6 bases and J by 0 bases, leaving 10 bases between them. The CDR3 runs to 14 residues. The DNA for the CDR3 is TGCGCCAGCAAGGTGGAAAGCTCCTACAATGAGCAGTTCTTC. Its protein is CASKVESSYNEQFF.

This chain joins TRBV7-9 and TRBJ2-4, with D possibly TRBD2 on 6 matching bases. V gave up 1 base and J gave up 0 bases, with 10 bases separating them. Germline assignment: CDR1 SEHNR and CDR2 FQNEAQ (reference sequence). This CDR3 is 16 amino acids long. In DNA, the CDR3 is TGTGCCAGCAGCTTAGATGCGGGGCTAGCCAAAAACATTCAGTACTTC. Its translation is CASSLDAGLAKNIQYF.

This chain connects TRBV20-1 to TRBJ2-5; D remains ambiguous. V was cut by 3 bases and J by 11 bases, with 13 bases left in between. The CDR3 sequence is 11 residues long. Germline CDR1 DFQATT, CDR2 SNEGSKA (reference sequence). DNA of the CDR3: TGCAGTGCTAGCTTCGGCTACCAGCAGTACTTC. Amino acid sequence: CSASFGYQQYF.

The J gene is TRBJ2-4, the V gene TRBV12-3 or TRBV12-4; D tentatively fits TRBD1 or TRBD2 (6 bases each). The CDR3 runs 13 residues. With 3 bases removed from V and 7 bases from J, the gap between germline ends came to 10 bases. The CDR3 DNA sequence: TGTGCCAGCAGTTTTCCGGGGGCCAACATTCAGTACTTC. Translation gives CASSFPGANIQYF.

The J gene is TRBJ1-2, the V gene TRBV14; D perhaps matches TRBD1 (5 bases). The V and J ends lost 1 base and 8 bases respectively, with 11 bases between them. The CDR3 covers 13 residues. Germline CDR1 and CDR2: SGHDN and FVKESK. In nucleotides, the CDR3 is TGTGCCAGCAGCCAAGTTCGGGGACGGGGCTACACCTTC. Translated, it gives CASSQVRGRGYTF.

J is TRBJ1-2 and V is TRBV6-5; perhaps TRBD1 as D (5 bases). This CDR3 is 14 amino acids long. Per the germline V gene, CDR1 is MNHEY and CDR2 is SVGAGI. Trimming left V 2 bases short and J 7 bases short, with 14 bases between. The CDR3 DNA is TGTGCCAGCAGTTACGCGGGACCCCTCGGTGGCTACACCTTC. Translated: CASSYAGPLGGYTF.

The chain couples TRBV5-1 to TRBJ1-4, with D tentatively TRBD1 (6 bases). Trimming removed 3 bases from V and 0 bases from J, with 9 bases in between. The CDR3 contains 15 residues. CDR1 and CDR2 from the germline V gene are SGHRS and YFSETQ. In DNA form, the CDR3 reads TGCGCCAGCAGCTCAAGGGGGACAACTAATGAAAAACTGTTTTTT. Protein product: CASSSRGTTNEKLFF.

On this clonotype itself: A read error may produce the germline difference seen at one junction end. V is TRBV10-3 and J is TRBJ2-1, with 10 bases that match TRBD2. Germline lookup yields CDR1 ENHRY and CDR2 SYGVKD. This CDR3 spans 15 amino acids. The CDR3 DNA sequence: TGTGCCATCAGGGATAGCGGGGGGCCCTACAACGAGCAGTTCTTC. It encodes CAIRDSGGPYNEQFF.

This clonotype was detected a few times. The chain employs TRBV20-1 and TRBJ2-3, with D unresolved. CDR3 length: 12 amino acids. The germline gives CDR1 DFQATT, CDR2 SNEGSKA (reference sequence). V was trimmed by 3 bases and J by 2 bases, leaving 6 bases between them. CDR3 DNA sequence: TGCAGTGCTAGTTGGAACACAGATACGCAGTATTTT. Encoded protein: CSASWNTDTQYF.

The genes are TRBV28 and TRBJ2-7, with 7 bases fitting TRBD2. CDR1 and CDR2 from the germline V gene are MDHEN and SYDVKM. CDR3 length: 13 residues. J gave up 11 bases and V 4 bases, and 11 bases lay outside the gene matches. The CDR3: CASSSPRAGREYF. CDR3 bases: TGTGCCAGCAGTTCCCCCAGGGCAGGGAGGGAGTACTTC. Full variable domain (remainder filled in from reference TRBV28 and TRBJ2-7): DVKVTQSSRYLVKRTGEKVFLECVQDMDHENMFWYRQDPGLGLRLIYFSYDVKMKEKGDIPEGYSVSREKKERFSLILESASTNQTSMYLCASSSPRAGREYFGPGTRLTVT.

Points on this clonotype: One end of the junction does not line up with germline, which may come from a read error. This chain links TRBV7-9 with TRBJ2-5; 13 positions match TRBD2. The CDR3 consists of 15 residues. CDR1 is SEHNR, CDR2 FQNEAQ, per germline (reference sequence). CDR3 bases: TGTACCAGCAGCTCGGGACTAGCGGGGAAAGAGACCCAGTACTTC. As protein: CTSSSGLAGKETQYF.

This clonotype was recorded a few times. The chain combines TRBV7-8 with TRBJ2-7; 7 bases align to TRBD1. The germline V gene has CDR1 SGHVS and CDR2 FQNEAQ. J was trimmed by 0 bases and V by 6 bases; bases with no gene match: 8. CDR3 length: 15 residues. CDR3 region: CASSDRVGSSYEQYF. Here the CDR3 DNA reads TGTGCCAGCAGTGACAGGGTGGGGTCCTCCTACGAGCAGTACTTC.

The CDR3 reads CASSQDTWAGKNIQYF. The CDR3, as DNA: TGCGCCAGCAGCCAAGATACATGGGCAGGGAAAAACATTCAGTACTTC. This rearrangement joins TRBV4-1 to TRBJ2-4; weak D call: TRBD1 (5 bases). The CDR3 runs to 16 residues. CDR1 and CDR2 from the germline V gene are MGHRA and YSYEKL. Trimming took 0 bases from V and 4 from J, leaving 13 bases between them.

This clonotype was found a few times. The gene calls are TRBV7-9 and TRBJ2-5; D remains ambiguous. CDR3 length equals 14 residues. Trimming removed 2 bases from V and 0 bases from J, with 7 bases in between. CDR1 is SEHNR and CDR2 is FQNEAQ in the germline V gene (reference sequence). The CDR3 bases are TGTGCCAGCAGCTTACAAAAGTACCAAGAGACCCAGTACTTC. Translated: CASSLQKYQETQYF. The entire variable domain, with the rest obtained from reference TRBV7-9 and TRBJ2-5, is as follows: DTGVSQNPRHKITKRGQNVTFRCDPISEHNRLYWYRQTLGQGPEFLTYFQNEAQLEKSRLLSDRFSAERPKGSFSTLEIQRTEQGDSAMYLCASSLQKYQETQYFGPGTRLLVL.

The chain links TRBV20-1 to TRBJ2-1, with 7 bases fitting TRBD1. The tail of the sequence fits TRBJ2-7 better, so the J call may be wrong. Germline assignment: CDR1 DFQATT and CDR2 SNEGSKA (reference sequence). The CDR3 covers 14 residues. The CDR3 DNA reads as TGCAGTGCCCCCCGACAGGGAACCTACAATGAGCAGTACTTC. It yields the protein CSAPRQGTYNEQYF.

This chain connects TRBV28 to TRBJ2-5; the D call may be TRBD1 or TRBD2 (5 bases each). This CDR3 contains 15 residues. The germline CDR1 and CDR2 sequences are MDHEN and SYDVKM. Between the trimmed V and J ends, which lost 3 bases and 5 bases, there was a span of 16 bases. DNA for the CDR3: TGTGCCAGCAGTTTGGAACGGGGCCTCGAGGAGACCCAGTACTTC. Translated, it gives CASSLERGLEETQYF.

Concerning this clonotype itself: A much larger clone lies a single base off, so this may be a read error. In DNA, the CDR3 is TGCAGCGGTGGCGACGTGGACGAGCAGTACTTC. The encoded protein is CSGGDVDEQYF. The V and J genes are TRBV29-1 and TRBJ2-5, with D hard to call. The J call is uncertain, as TRBJ2-7 better fits the DNA end. The CDR3 runs to 11 residues. Germline V gene data show CDR1 as SQVTM and CDR2 as ANQGSEA.

This clonotype was recorded a few times. A read error may account for a junction end that differs from germline. The chain carries TRBV20-1 and TRBJ1-2; D is possibly TRBD1 (5 bases). This CDR3 has 14 amino acids. The germline V gene encodes CDR1 DFQATT and CDR2 SNEGSKA (reference sequence). CDR3 protein: CSALVGGTNYGYTF. The DNA of the CDR3 is TGCAGTGCCCTCGTGGGAGGGACTAACTATGGCTACACCTTT.

The genes are TRBV18 and TRBJ2-3; 11 positions match TRBD2. V lost 7 bases, J lost 3 bases, and 6 bases stayed unmatched. The CDR3 has 15 amino acids. The germline gives CDR1 KGHSH, CDR2 LQKENI. CDR3 in amino acids: CASYRLAGSTDTQYF. The CDR3, as DNA: TGTGCCAGCTATAGACTAGCGGGGTCTACAGATACGCAGTATTTT. Based on the CDR3 plus reference TRBV18 and TRBJ2-3, the full variable domain is NAGVMQNPRHLVRRRGQEARLRCSPMKGHSHVYWYRQLPEEGLKFMVYLQKENIIDESGMPKERFSAEFPKEGPSILRIQQVVRGDSAAYFCASYRLAGSTDTQYFGPGTRLTVL.

This clonotype was counted a few times. The chain recombines TRBV20-1 with TRBJ1-2, with D uncertain. Germline V gene lookup returns CDR1 DFQATT and CDR2 SNEGSKA (reference sequence). The CDR3 totals 11 residues. The V end lost 1 base, the J end lost 6 bases, and 6 bases lay between the germline ends. CDR3 sequence reads: CSARAGHGYTF. In DNA, the CDR3 is TGCAGTGCTAGAGCCGGTCATGGCTACACCTTC.

The V and J genes are TRBV4-1 and TRBJ1-2; D possibly corresponds to TRBD1 (6 bases). Trimming took off 0 bases at V and 7 bases at J, with 18 bases between the two ends. The CDR3 extends over 16 amino acids. The germline V gene has CDR1 MGHRA and CDR2 YSYEKL. The CDR3 sequence is CASSQESARGESGYTF. The CDR3 DNA follows: TGCGCCAGCAGCCAAGAAAGTGCGAGGGGGGAGAGTGGCTACACCTTC.

The rearrangement uses TRBV5-1 and TRBJ2-1, with D perhaps assigned TRBD1 or TRBD2 (5 bases each). V lost 5 bases and J lost 2, with 14 bases in between. This CDR3 spans 15 amino acids. Germline V gene lookup returns CDR1 SGHRS and CDR2 YFSETQ. CDR3 DNA: TGCGCCAGCAGGGACCGGGACGGCCCCTACAATGAGCAGTTCTTC. Translating gives CASRDRDGPYNEQFF.

The rearrangement links TRBV6-2 or TRBV6-3 to TRBJ2-5; the D is unclear. V lost 5 bases, J lost 1 base, and 11 bases lay in between. The CDR3 has 14 amino acids. Germline CDR1 MNHEY, CDR2 SVGEGT. The CDR3 sequence: CASSPSVGQETQYF. CDR3 nucleotide sequence: TGTGCCAGCAGTCCCTCGGTTGGCCAAGAGACCCAGTACTTC.

Of note for this clonotype: No conserved phenylalanine or tryptophan is present at the end of the CDR3, so a read error is the likely explanation. The chain recombines TRBV27 with TRBJ1-2; a possible D gene is TRBD1 (5 bases). Trimming left V 5 bases short and J 0 bases short, with 13 bases between. The CDR3 is 15 residues long. Germline lookup yields CDR1 MNHEY and CDR2 SMNVEV (reference sequence). The CDR3 reads CASSDNRFANYGYTL. The CDR3 coding sequence is TGTGCCAGCAGTGATAACAGGTTCGCTAACTATGGCTACACCTTA.

The V and J genes are TRBV6-5 and TRBJ2-3, with D possibly TRBD2 on 7 matching bases. CDR1 is MNHEY, CDR2 SVGAGI, per germline. The V gene lost 2 bases and the J gene lost 2 bases, with 14 bases spanning the gap. The CDR3 contains 16 residues. The CDR3 loop reads CASSYTSGGHTDTQYF. The CDR3 nucleotides read TGTGCCAGCAGTTACACGTCGGGGGGCCACACAGATACGCAGTATTTT.

CDR3 sequence (DNA): TGTGCCAGCAGTTACTCGCGTCCCGGGACAGGGAATACGCAGTATTTT. It encodes CASSYSRPGTGNTQYF. The V gene is TRBV6-5, the J gene TRBJ2-3; 9 bases match TRBD1. This CDR3 comprises 16 residues. Germline CDR1 is MNHEY and CDR2 is SVGAGI. J was trimmed by 7 bases and V by 0 bases; bases with no gene match: 8.

The genes are TRBV7-3 and TRBJ2-3; no clear D gene. This CDR3 region has 17 residues. Germline CDR1 reads SGHTA; CDR2 reads FQGTGA. Trimming cost V 0 bases and J 1 base, with 14 bases left between them. In DNA, the CDR3 is TGTGCCAGCAGCTTAACTAGGCTCCCATCTGGCACAGATACGCAGTATTTT. Its protein product is CASSLTRLPSGTDTQYF. Full variable domain (rest looked up from reference TRBV7-3 and TRBJ2-3): GAGVSQTPSNKVTEKGKYVELRCDPISGHTALYWYRQSLGQGPEFLIYFQGTGAADDSGLPNDRFFAVRPEGSVSTLKIQRTERGDSAVYLCASSLTRLPSGTDTQYFGPGTRLTVL.

The chain carries TRBV6-1 and TRBJ2-3, with 10 nucleotides matching TRBD2. There are 16 residues in the CDR3. With V trimmed by 4 bases and J by 2 bases, 6 bases remained unmatched. Germline lookup yields CDR1 MNHNS and CDR2 SASEGT. The CDR3 nucleotides read TGTGCCAGCAGTGCCACTAGCGGGGAGTACACAGATACGCAGTATTTT. This encodes CASSATSGEYTDTQYF.